The sample holds many counts of the clone carrying this T cell receptor (beta chain). The sample belongs to a study of naive and memory T cell subsets. An equimolar mix of two oligonucleotides served as the beta constant-region primer for TRBC1 and TRBC2. Nested alpha and beta constant-region primers with the SP2 primer drove four PCR rounds on ligated cDNA. TCRdb used MiXCR to reprocess the UMI-ligation and nested PCR reads, holding one entry per CDR3 protein. This table has roughly 20,000 distinct CDR3 sequences, 8% to 13% appearing once. The CDR3 consists of 17 residues. This TCR came from a human donor in good health. This chain links TRBV1 with TRBJ2-1; the table gives TRBD2 as D, unverified against the DNA. TRBV1 has pseudogene status. Source material: central memory CD8+ T cells from blood. CDR3 loop: CTSSQDFGGSDYNEQFF. In nucleotides, the CDR3 is TGCACCAGCAGCCAAGATTTTGGCGGGAGTGATTACAATGAGCAGTTCTTC.